The 15 T cell receptor beta chains below come from one sample, sequenced in a study of response to subunit inactivated influenza vaccine. TCRdb analysed the RT-PCR reads with MiXCR anew, one entry per CDR3 protein. The sample holds roughly 780,000 distinct CDR3 sequences, roughly 18% seen once. Sequenced material: PBMCs from blood, taken 4 to 6 days after vaccination. All receptors come from a man in his fifties who received an inactivated influenza vaccine.

This clonotype has only a few counts. The J gene is TRBJ2-7, the V gene TRBV7-2; 8 nucleotides line up with TRBD1. CDR1 is SGHTA, CDR2 FQGNSA, per germline. This CDR3 has 16 amino acids. V lost 1 base, J lost 4 bases, and 9 bases stayed unmatched. CDR3 amino acids: CASSLGGAGGAYEQYF. The CDR3 DNA reads as TGTGCCAGCAGCTTAGGAGGGGCAGGGGGCGCGTACGAGCAGTACTTC.

The V and J genes are TRBV7-3 and TRBJ2-1, with 8 bases identical to TRBD2. Germline values: CDR1 SGHTA, CDR2 FQGTGA. With 3 bases clipped from V and 6 bases from J, the junction kept 10 bases outside the gene matches. The CDR3 spans 16 residues. CDR3 sequence reads: CASSFVGGLGPNEQFF. In DNA, the CDR3 is TGTGCCAGCAGCTTCGTGGGGGGACTAGGCCCCAATGAGCAGTTCTTC.

J is TRBJ2-7 and V is TRBV7-2, with TRBD1 identical over 7 bases. With 3 bases clipped from V and 0 bases from J, the junction kept 2 bases outside the gene matches. Germline CDR1 reads SGHTA; CDR2 reads FQGNSA. This CDR3 contains 14 residues. In DNA, the CDR3 is TGTGCCAGCAGCTTTGGACAGGTCTCCTACGAGCAGTACTTC. Translated: CASSFGQVSYEQYF.

Ten or more counts support this clonotype. This chain links TRBV10-1 with TRBJ2-2; no definite D call. V lost 0 bases and J 6 bases, leaving 5 bases between the germline ends. This CDR3 spans 13 amino acids. Germline loops: CDR1 WNHNN, CDR2 SYGVQD (reference sequence). This CDR3 is CASSESYAGELFF. The CDR3 DNA follows: TGCGCCAGCAGTGAGTCTTACGCCGGGGAGCTGTTTTTT.

This clonotype was seen ten or more times. The chain recombines TRBV6-2 or TRBV6-3 with TRBJ2-7, with D possibly matching TRBD2 (5 bases). The germline CDR1 and CDR2 sequences are MNHEY and SVGEGT. The V and J ends lost 5 bases and 2 bases respectively, with 19 bases between them. CDR3 length: 16 amino acids. CDR3 loop: CASSPPLAQTTYEQYF. As DNA, the CDR3 is TGTGCCAGCAGTCCGCCGTTAGCGCAGACCACCTACGAGCAGTACTTC.

Written as DNA, the CDR3 is TGCGCCAGCAGTTACGGCAGGGGCGAGCAGTACTTC. It translates to CASSYGRGEQYF. The chain is built from TRBV10-2 and TRBJ2-7; tentative D call: TRBD1 (6 bases). From germline, CDR1 is WSHSY and CDR2 SAAADI. With 5 bases removed from V and 6 bases from J, the gap between germline ends came to 11 bases. The CDR3 extends over 12 amino acids.

For the CDR3, the DNA is TGTGCCAGCAGCGTCGAGGGGCGGGAGAACACAGATACGCAGTATTTT. Protein: CASSVEGRENTDTQYF. V is TRBV9 and J is TRBJ2-3; 7 positions match TRBD2. The CDR3 covers 16 residues. V trimming: 2 bases; J trimming: 2 bases; junction bases outside the gene matches: 8. Germline values: CDR1 SGDLS, CDR2 YYNGEE.

In its sample, this clonotype was seen a few times. The chain employs TRBV20-1 and TRBJ1-5; 12 positions agree with TRBD1. The CDR3 totals 18 residues. Germline CDR1 reads DFQATT; CDR2 reads SNEGSKA (reference sequence). The trim removed 1 base at V and 5 bases at J, leaving 12 bases unmatched. DNA for the CDR3: TGCAGTGCTAGAGGCCGAGGTAGGGGACAGGGGGCAGATCAGCCCCAGCATTTT. This sequence encodes CSARGRGRGQGADQPQHF.

The rearrangement links TRBV20-1 to TRBJ2-7; D not certain. Between the trimmed V and J ends, which lost 3 bases and 0 bases, there was a span of 15 bases. The CDR3 contains 15 residues. Per germline, CDR1 DFQATT and CDR2 SNEGSKA (reference sequence). The CDR3 reads CSASALLRSSYEQYF. As DNA, the CDR3 is TGCAGTGCTAGTGCCCTTCTGAGGAGCTCCTACGAGCAGTACTTC.

With regard to this clonotype: Compared with germline, one end of the junction differs, possibly owing to a read error. The chain is built from TRBV7-7 and TRBJ2-5; 7 bases are shared with TRBD1. Per germline, CDR1 SSHAT and CDR2 FNYEAQ (reference sequence). There are 14 residues in the CDR3. CDR3 nucleotide sequence: TGTGCTAGCAGCTTAGGGACAGTAGAAGAGACCCAGTACTTC. It specifies CASSLGTVEETQYF.

This clonotype was seen a handful of times. The V call is TRBV5-1, the J call TRBJ2-3; TRBD2 matches at 11 bases. This CDR3 spans 16 amino acids. Germline CDR1 is SGHRS and CDR2 is YFSETQ. Losses at the gene ends were 4 bases for V and 4 bases for J; bases not matched to a gene: 8. CDR3 in amino acids: CASSPLAGGPSDTQYF. Written as DNA, the CDR3 is TGCGCCAGCAGCCCTTTAGCGGGAGGGCCTTCAGATACGCAGTATTTT.

This clonotype has just a few counts. The CDR3 coding sequence is TGTGCAAGTCGCTTAGGCTTGAGACAGGGTTCCTACGAGCAGTACTTC. This codes for CASRLGLRQGSYEQYF. The chain uses TRBV12-2 and TRBJ2-7; TRBD1 was called by the table and not checked on the DNA. TRBV12-2 counts as a pseudogene. This CDR3 is 16 amino acids long.

CDR3 sequence: CASSLVQLAYEQFF. In DNA, the CDR3 is TGTGCCAGCAGTTTGGTCCAACTAGCTTATGAGCAGTTCTTC. The chain carries TRBV12-3 or TRBV12-4 and TRBJ2-1; possibly TRBD2 for D (6 bases). The CDR3 runs to 14 residues. Trimming removed 3 bases at V and 8 bases at J, with 14 bases between.

CDR3 DNA sequence: TGTGCCAGCAGCACGGAAGATACGCAGTATTTT. Residues: CASSTEDTQYF. The chain uses TRBV6-1 and TRBJ2-3, with D hard to call. Trimming cost V 6 bases and J 5 bases, with 6 bases left between them. The germline CDR1 and CDR2 sequences are MNHNS and SASEGT. The CDR3 consists of 11 residues.

This clonotype was seen only a few times. The chain is built from TRBV28 and TRBJ1-2; no reliable D call. V lost 2 bases, J lost 7 bases, and 14 bases lay in between. The CDR3 runs 14 residues. Germline loops: CDR1 MDHEN, CDR2 SYDVKM. DNA for the CDR3: TGTGCCAGCAGTTTACTCCCCGGGTTCGGTGGCTACACCTTC. It codes for CASSLLPGFGGYTF.